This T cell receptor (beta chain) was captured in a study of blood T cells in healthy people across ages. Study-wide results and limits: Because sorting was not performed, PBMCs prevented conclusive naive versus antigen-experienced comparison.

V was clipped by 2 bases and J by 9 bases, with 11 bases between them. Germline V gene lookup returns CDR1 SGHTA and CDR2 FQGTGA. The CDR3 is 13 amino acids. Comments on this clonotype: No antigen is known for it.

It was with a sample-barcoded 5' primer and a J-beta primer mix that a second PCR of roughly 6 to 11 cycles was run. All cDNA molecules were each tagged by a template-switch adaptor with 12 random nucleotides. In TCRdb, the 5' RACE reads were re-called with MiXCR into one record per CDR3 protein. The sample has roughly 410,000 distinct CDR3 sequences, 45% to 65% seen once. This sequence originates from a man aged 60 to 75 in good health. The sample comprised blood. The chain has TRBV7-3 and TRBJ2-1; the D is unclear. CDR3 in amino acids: CASSLDPVGEQFF. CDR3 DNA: TGTGCCAGCAGCTTAGACCCGGTCGGTGAGCAGTTCTTC.